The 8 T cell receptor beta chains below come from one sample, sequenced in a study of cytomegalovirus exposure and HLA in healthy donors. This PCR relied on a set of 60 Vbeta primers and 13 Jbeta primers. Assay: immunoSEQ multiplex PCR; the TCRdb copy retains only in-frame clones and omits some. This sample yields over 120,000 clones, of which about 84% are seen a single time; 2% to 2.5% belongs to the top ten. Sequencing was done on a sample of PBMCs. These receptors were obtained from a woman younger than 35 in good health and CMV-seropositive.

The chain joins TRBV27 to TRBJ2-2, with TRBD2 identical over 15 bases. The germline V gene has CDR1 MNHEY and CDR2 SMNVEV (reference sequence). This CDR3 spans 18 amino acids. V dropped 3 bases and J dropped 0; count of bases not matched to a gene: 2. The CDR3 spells CASSLGLAGGTNTGELFF. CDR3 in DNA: TGTGCCAGCAGTTTGGGACTAGCGGGGGGTACGAACACCGGGGAGCTGTTTTTT.

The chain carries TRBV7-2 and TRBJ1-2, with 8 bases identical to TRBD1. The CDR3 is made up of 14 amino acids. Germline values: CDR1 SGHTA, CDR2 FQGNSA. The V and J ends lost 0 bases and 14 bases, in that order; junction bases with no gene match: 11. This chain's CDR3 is CASSLAATGAFSTF. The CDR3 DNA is TGTGCCAGCAGCTTAGCGGCGACAGGGGCATTCTCGACCTTC.

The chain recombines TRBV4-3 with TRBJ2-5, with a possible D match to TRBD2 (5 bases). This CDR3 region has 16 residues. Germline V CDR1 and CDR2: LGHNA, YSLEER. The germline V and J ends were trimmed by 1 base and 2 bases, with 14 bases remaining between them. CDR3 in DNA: TGCGCCAGCAGCCAAGGGCCTAGGCGCGGGCAAGAGACCCAGTACTTC. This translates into CASSQGPRRGQETQYF.

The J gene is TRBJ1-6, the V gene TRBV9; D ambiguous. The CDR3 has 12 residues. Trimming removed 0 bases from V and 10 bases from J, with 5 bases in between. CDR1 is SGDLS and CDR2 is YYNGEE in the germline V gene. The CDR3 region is CASSVGESPLHF. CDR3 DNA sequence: TGTGCCAGCAGCGTAGGGGAGTCACCCCTCCACTTT. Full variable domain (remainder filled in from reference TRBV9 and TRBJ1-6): DSGVTQTPKHLITATGQRVTLRCSPRSGDLSVYWYQQSLDQGLQFLIQYYNGEERAKGNILERFSAQQFPDLHSELNLSSLELGDSALYFCASSVGESPLHFGNGTRLTVT.

The CDR3 loop reads CASSFQRGGVFSEQYF. In nucleotides, the CDR3 is TGTGCCAGCAGCTTCCAACGGGGGGGGGTTTTCAGCGAGCAGTACTTC. The chain has TRBV11-2 and TRBJ2-7; 8 bases line up with TRBD2. The CDR3 extends over 16 amino acids. Looked up from germline, CDR1 is SGHAT and CDR2 is FQNNGV. The V gene end was trimmed by 3 bases and the J gene end by 6 bases; junction bases not matched to a gene: 13. Combining the CDR3 with reference TRBV11-2 and TRBJ2-7 gives the whole variable domain EAGVAQSPRYKIIEKRQSVAFWCNPISGHATLYWYQQILGQGPKLLIQFQNNGVVDDSQLPKDRFSAERLKGVDSTLKIQPAKLEDSAVYLCASSFQRGGVFSEQYFGPGTRLTVT.

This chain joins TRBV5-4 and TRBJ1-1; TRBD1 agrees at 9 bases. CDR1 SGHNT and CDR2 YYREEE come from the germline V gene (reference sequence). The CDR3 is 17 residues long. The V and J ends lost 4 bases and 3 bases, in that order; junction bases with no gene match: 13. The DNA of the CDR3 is TGTGCCAGCAGCCCTGAGGACAGGGGCCGGGGGTACACTGAAGCTTTCTTT. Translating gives CASSPEDRGRGYTEAFF. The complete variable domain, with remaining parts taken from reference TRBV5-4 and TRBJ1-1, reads ETGVTQSPTHLIKTRGQQVTLRCSSQSGHNTVSWYQQALGQGPQFIFQYYREEENGRGNFPPRFSGLQFPNYSSELNVNALELDDSALYLCASSPEDRGRGYTEAFFGQGTRLTVV.

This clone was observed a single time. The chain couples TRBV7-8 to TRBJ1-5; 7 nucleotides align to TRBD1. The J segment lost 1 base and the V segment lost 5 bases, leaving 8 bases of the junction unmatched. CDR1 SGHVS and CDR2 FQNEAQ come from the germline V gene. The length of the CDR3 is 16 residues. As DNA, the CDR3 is TGTGCCAGCAGCCCTCTAGGCAGGGGGAGCAATCAGCCCCAGCATTTT. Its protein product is CASSPLGRGSNQPQHF.

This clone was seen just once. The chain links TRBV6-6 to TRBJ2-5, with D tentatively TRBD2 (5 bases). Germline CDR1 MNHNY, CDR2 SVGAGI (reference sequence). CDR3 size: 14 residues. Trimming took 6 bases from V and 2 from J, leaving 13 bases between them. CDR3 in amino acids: CASRDPGNQETQYF. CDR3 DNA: TGTGCCAGCAGGGACCCCGGGAATCAAGAGACCCAGTACTTC.